This T cell receptor (beta chain) derives from a study of T cells in Graves' hyperthyroidism and ophthalmopathy. Whole-study results and caveats: Blood shared most expanded thyroid clonotypes above 0.001.

A word on this clonotype: The antigen is unknown.

The source material, RNA transcripts, was used to amplify TCR beta CDR3 regions. The HTBI set primed first-round TCR CDR3 RT-PCR. Using its own MiXCR run on the multiplex PCR reads, TCRdb lists one record per CDR3 protein. The repertoire has 550,000 to 800,000 distinct CDR3 sequences, around 15% of them found once; the top ten carry roughly 15%. CDR1 and CDR2 from the germline V gene are SGHTA and FQGNSA. Trimming took 2 bases from V and 4 from J; bases not matched to a gene: 11. The CDR3 covers 17 residues. Graves' hyperthyroidism qualified as stable when ophthalmopathy did not progress within 18 months. Subjects aged 18 to 65 presented with newly diagnosed hyperthyroidism of less than 2 months' duration. Reasons for excluding patients were uncontrolled infection, other autoimmune disease, pregnancy or lactation.

The source material was blood. The TCR comes from a man aged 45 to 65 with Graves' hyperthyroidism. The chain combines TRBV7-2 with TRBJ2-1; 7 bases match TRBD2. CDR3 DNA: TGTGCCAGCAGCTTAATCGACCTAGCGGCGAGTTACAATGAGCAGTTCTTC. Translation: CASSLIDLAASYNEQFF.